These 25 T cell receptor beta chains were all obtained from the same sample, sequenced in a study of post-analysis software for immune sequencing data. Researchers reported that TCR beta cDNA libraries carried unique molecular identifiers. MiXCR was run by TCRdb on the PCR reads, yielding one entry per CDR3 protein. The sample holds over 700,000 distinct CDR3 sequences; roughly 27% are singletons and the top ten take around 0.55%. Whole-study results and caveats: Four or five TRBV segments, TRBV5-6, TRBV5-1 and TRBV20-1 among them, were found more frequent in patients than controls.

These receptors' targets are unknown. Input material: blood. These receptors were collected from a girl aged 5-17 years with multiple sclerosis.

The V and J genes are TRBV4-3 and TRBJ1-2, with a possible D match to TRBD1 (6 bases). The ends were cut back, 0 bases at V and 8 bases at J, with 16 bases in the middle. The germline V gene encodes CDR1 LGHNA and CDR2 YSLEER. This CDR3 region has 15 residues. The CDR3 nucleotides are TGCGCCAGCAGCCAAGACTGGGACATCCCCCTAGGCTACACCTTC. It translates to CASSQDWDIPLGYTF.

This clonotype was recorded a few times. The V and J genes are TRBV5-6 and TRBJ1-5, with D unresolved. V was shortened by 2 bases and J by 10 bases, with 7 bases between the two germline ends. Germline CDR1 is SGHDT and CDR2 is YYEEEE. This CDR3 comprises 11 residues. This CDR3 is CASSFTVPQHF. The CDR3 nucleotides are TGTGCCAGCAGCTTCACGGTCCCCCAGCATTTT.

This clonotype was found a few times. The chain couples TRBV7-9 to TRBJ2-3, with 10 positions matching TRBD2. V lost 6 bases and J lost 2; bases outside the gene matches: 5. This CDR3 has 15 residues. The germline CDR1 and CDR2 sequences are SEHNR and FQNEAQ (reference sequence). This chain's CDR3 is CASSSTSGTTDTQYF. The CDR3 bases are TGTGCCAGCAGTTCCACTAGCGGGACCACAGATACGCAGTATTTT.

This clonotype was seen only a few times. The rearrangement joins TRBV28 to TRBJ2-5; D is uncertain. The germline V gene has CDR1 MDHEN and CDR2 SYDVKM. V dropped 2 bases and J dropped 5 bases, with 12 bases sitting between them. CDR3 length: 14 amino acids. The CDR3 protein is CASSLTRAGETQYF. The CDR3 bases are TGTGCCAGCAGTTTAACCCGGGCTGGGGAGACCCAGTACTTC.

CDR3 DNA sequence: TGCAGTGCCATACCGGACAGGGGGCTCGGTCAGCCCCAGCATTTT. Protein product: CSAIPDRGLGQPQHF. This chain joins TRBV20-1 and TRBJ1-5; 11 positions agree with TRBD1. The germline V gene encodes CDR1 DFQATT and CDR2 SNEGSKA (reference sequence). The CDR3 runs 15 residues. The ends lost 6 bases at V and 6 bases at J; junction bases unmatched: 10.

Note on this clonotype: Relative to the germline gene, one junction end is altered; a read error may explain this. The V and J genes are TRBV7-7 and TRBJ2-3; 10 bases map to TRBD2. The CDR3 contains 15 residues. Germline lookup yields CDR1 SSHAT and CDR2 FNYEAQ (reference sequence). The CDR3 DNA reads as TGTGCTAGCAGCCCAAGCGGGGGGGAAACAGATACGCAGTATTTT. As protein: CASSPSGGETDTQYF. Using reference TRBV7-7 and TRBJ2-3 for the parts outside the CDR3, the full variable domain is GAGVSQSPRYKVTKRGQDVTLRCDPISSHATLYWYQQALGQGPEFLTYFNYEAQPDKSGLPSDRFSAERPEGSISTLTIQRTEQRDSAMYRCASSPSGGETDTQYFGPGTRLTVL.

The chain joins TRBV7-2 to TRBJ2-3; unclear D gene. The germline CDR1 and CDR2 sequences are SGHTA and FQGNSA. V lost 4 bases and J 4 bases, leaving 9 bases between the germline ends. CDR3 length: 13 residues. CDR3 sequence: CASSSSFPDTQYF. Written as DNA, the CDR3 is TGTGCCAGCAGCTCCTCCTTCCCAGATACGCAGTATTTT.

V gene TRBV24-1 combines with J gene TRBJ2-7; 7 bases are a match to TRBD1. Germline values: CDR1 KGHDR, CDR2 SFDVKD. The CDR3 is 15 amino acids. V lost 2 bases, J lost 1 base, and 4 bases stayed unmatched. Here the CDR3 reads CATSDSYRGSYEQYF. For the CDR3, the DNA is TGTGCCACCAGTGATTCATACAGGGGATCCTACGAGCAGTACTTC.

The chain employs TRBV4-1 and TRBJ1-1; 12 bases are a match to TRBD1. After removal of 2 bases from V and 4 bases from J, the junction contained 17 bases not matched to a gene. Germline CDR1 is MGHRA and CDR2 is YSYEKL. The CDR3 runs 20 residues. The DNA of the CDR3 is TGCGCCAGCAGCCAAACCCCGGGACAGGGGGCCGGTAGAATAGGCACTGAAGCTTTCTTT. Its protein product is CASSQTPGQGAGRIGTEAFF.

The rearrangement joins TRBV15 to TRBJ2-1; perhaps D is TRBD1 or TRBD2 (5 bases each). Trimming pared 5 bases from V and 13 bases from J, leaving 24 bases between. Germline V gene sequence: CDR1 LNHNV, CDR2 YYDKDF (reference sequence). This CDR3 contains 15 residues. The CDR3 protein is CATSGGFTGPETQFF. The CDR3 DNA is TGTGCCACCAGCGGGGGTTTTACCGGCCCAGAGACCCAGTTCTTC.

The chain combines TRBV10-3 with TRBJ2-5; D may be TRBD2 (6 bases). V was shortened by 7 bases and J by 4 bases, with 13 bases between the two germline ends. The CDR3 runs to 13 residues. Germline-derived CDR1 and CDR2 are ENHRY and SYGVKD. The chain's CDR3 is CAITNGGGETQYF. The CDR3 DNA sequence: TGTGCCATCACGAACGGGGGAGGAGAGACCCAGTACTTC.

This clonotype was counted a single time. One junction end does not reproduce the germline sequence, and a read error may be involved. The chain has TRBV4-1 and TRBJ2-3, with D perhaps assigned TRBD1 or TRBD2 (6 bases each). The CDR3 extends over 16 amino acids. CDR1 is MGHRA, CDR2 YSYEKL, per germline. The CDR3 nucleotides are TGCGCCAGCAGCCACTCCAGGGGAACTAGCATAGATACGCAGTATTTT. It encodes CASSHSRGTSIDTQYF.

V is TRBV2 and J is TRBJ1-2; 7 nucleotides match TRBD1. V gave up 8 bases and J gave up 1 base; unmatched junction bases: 7. CDR1 and CDR2 from the germline V gene are SNHLY and FYNNEI. The CDR3 runs 14 residues. CDR3 in DNA: TGTGCCAGCGGGAGTTGGGACAGTAACTATGGCTACACCTTC. Translating gives CASGSWDSNYGYTF.

There are a few counts of this clonotype. V gene TRBV7-2 combines with J gene TRBJ2-1, with D possibly TRBD1 on 7 matching bases. Germline V gives CDR1 SGHTA, CDR2 FQGNSA. V lost 1 base, J lost 4 bases, and 14 bases lay in between. The CDR3 runs 16 residues. The CDR3 reads CASSLDPGGYYNEQFF. The CDR3 nucleotides are TGTGCCAGCAGCTTAGACCCAGGGGGGTATTACAATGAGCAGTTCTTC.

The gene calls are TRBV10-3 and TRBJ1-1; the D is unclear. Germline CDR1 ENHRY, CDR2 SYGVKD. The CDR3 sequence is 12 residues long. Trimming pared 3 bases from V and 5 bases from J, leaving 7 bases between. The CDR3 spells CAISDRETEAFF. The CDR3 bases are TGTGCCATCAGTGATCGGGAGACTGAAGCTTTCTTT.

V is TRBV15 and J is TRBJ2-3; 8 bases are shared with TRBD2. CDR3 length equals 12 residues. The ends lost 8 bases at V and 13 bases at J; junction bases unmatched: 11. Per the germline V gene, CDR1 is LNHNV and CDR2 is YYDKDF (reference sequence). The DNA for the CDR3 is TGTGCCACCGGCACACCGGGACTAGAAAAGTATTTT. It encodes CATGTPGLEKYF.

This clonotype was picked up a small number of times. The chain is built from TRBV10-2 and TRBJ2-5; D not resolved. Germline CDR1 reads WSHSY; CDR2 reads SAAADI. The CDR3 runs to 14 residues. V was pared by 6 bases and J by 4 bases, with 15 bases between. This CDR3 reads CASSEATPRETQYF. The CDR3, as DNA: TGCGCCAGCAGCGAAGCGACCCCTCGAGAGACCCAGTACTTC.

This clonotype has just a few counts. Here the CDR3 reads CASSFPGQGGETQYF. The CDR3 region has the DNA TGCGCCAGCAGCTTTCCGGGACAGGGTGGAGAGACCCAGTACTTC. V and J are TRBV5-1 and TRBJ2-5; TRBD1 aligns across 9 bases. J lost 4 bases, V lost 2 bases, and 6 bases had no gene match. Germline V gene lookup returns CDR1 SGHRS and CDR2 YFSETQ. The CDR3 contains 15 residues.

This clonotype has a count of ten or more. The genes are TRBV5-5 and TRBJ2-5; no definite D call. This CDR3 is built from 13 residues. V was clipped by 5 bases and J by 4 bases, with 12 bases between them. Germline assignment: CDR1 SGHKS and CDR2 YYEKEE (reference sequence). CDR3 region: CASRKFPPETQYF. The DNA of the CDR3 is TGTGCCAGCAGAAAGTTTCCCCCAGAGACCCAGTACTTC.

The chain couples TRBV20-1 to TRBJ2-5, with TRBD2 as a possible D gene (5 bases). Trimming took off 5 bases at V and 11 bases at J, with 18 bases between the two ends. The CDR3 contains 12 residues. CDR1 and CDR2 (germline): DFQATT, SNEGSKA (reference sequence). CDR3 in DNA: TGCAGTGCTGCGGGTCATAACAATGAGCAGTACTTC. Amino acids: CSAAGHNNEQYF.

The J gene is TRBJ2-5, the V gene TRBV20-1, with D possibly TRBD2 on 5 matching bases. The CDR3 consists of 15 residues. V lost 0 bases and J 5 bases, leaving 16 bases between the germline ends. Germline loops: CDR1 DFQATT, CDR2 SNEGSKA (reference sequence). The CDR3 loop reads CSARDPTKEEETQYF. The DNA for the CDR3 is TGCAGTGCTAGAGATCCGACAAAGGAGGAGGAGACCCAGTACTTC.

This rearrangement joins TRBV7-9 to TRBJ1-1; TRBD1 might be the D (5 bases). V lost 5 bases and J 5 bases, leaving 15 bases between the germline ends. The CDR3 consists of 14 residues. In germline, CDR1 is SEHNR, CDR2 FQNEAQ (reference sequence). The CDR3 reads CASSPDTRRTEAFF. The CDR3 bases are TGTGCCAGCAGCCCGGACACTCGGAGGACTGAAGCTTTCTTT.

V gene TRBV5-8 combines with J gene TRBJ2-7; D call uncertain. CDR3 length equals 11 residues. The V end lost 2 bases, the J end lost 7 bases, and 7 bases lay between the germline ends. CDR1 is SGHTS and CDR2 is YDEGEE in the germline V gene. CDR3: CASSFFWEQYF. In DNA form, the CDR3 reads TGTGCCAGCAGCTTCTTTTGGGAGCAGTACTTC.

This chain links TRBV5-6 with TRBJ2-5; D is possibly TRBD1 (6 bases). The CDR3 sequence is 15 residues long. Trimming took 0 bases from V and 3 from J, leaving 12 bases between them. CDR1 is SGHDT, CDR2 YYEEEE, per germline. CDR3 bases: TGTGCCAGCAGCTTGGAACGGGACACCAAAGAGACCCAGTACTTC. This codes for CASSLERDTKETQYF.

The chain employs TRBV28 and TRBJ2-7, with TRBD2 matching over 7 bases. The germline gives CDR1 MDHEN, CDR2 SYDVKM. The CDR3 contains 14 residues. V lost 5 bases and J lost 3; bases outside the gene matches: 7. The CDR3 sequence: CASSLERGDYEQYF. The CDR3 nucleotides are TGTGCCAGCAGTCTTGAGCGGGGCGACTACGAGCAGTACTTC.